This T cell receptor (beta chain) is drawn from a study of identical twins. The study's findings and limits: Invariant MAIT and iNKT cells are populations that could partly confound zero-insertion analyses.

A remark on this clonotype: Antigen: not known.

With template switching, a universal primer site was added, and the cDNA carried unique molecular identifiers. TCRdb re-analysed the 5' RACE reads in MiXCR, keeping a single row per CDR3 protein. The sample shows some 690,000 distinct CDR3 sequences, about 20% of them seen only once. Germline-derived CDR1 and CDR2 are DFQATT and SNEGSKA (reference sequence). The CDR3 sequence is 15 residues long. V shed 0 bases, J shed 1 base, and the junction held 5 bases outside the gene matches. This sample also belongs to another study, concerning T cells expressing NK-cell markers. That investigation notes: Over 5 donors carried dominant NKG2C+ clonotypes that made up roughly 1.0-7.0% of their CD8+ T cells.

Material for sequencing was PBMCs. The chain recombines TRBV20-1 with TRBJ1-1; 7 nucleotides match TRBD1. The TCR sequence derives from a woman in her late teens or twenties in good health. The DNA for the CDR3 is TGCAGTGCTAGAGAGAGGACAGGTGGGAACACTGAAGCTTTCTTT. Protein sequence: CSARERTGGNTEAFF.